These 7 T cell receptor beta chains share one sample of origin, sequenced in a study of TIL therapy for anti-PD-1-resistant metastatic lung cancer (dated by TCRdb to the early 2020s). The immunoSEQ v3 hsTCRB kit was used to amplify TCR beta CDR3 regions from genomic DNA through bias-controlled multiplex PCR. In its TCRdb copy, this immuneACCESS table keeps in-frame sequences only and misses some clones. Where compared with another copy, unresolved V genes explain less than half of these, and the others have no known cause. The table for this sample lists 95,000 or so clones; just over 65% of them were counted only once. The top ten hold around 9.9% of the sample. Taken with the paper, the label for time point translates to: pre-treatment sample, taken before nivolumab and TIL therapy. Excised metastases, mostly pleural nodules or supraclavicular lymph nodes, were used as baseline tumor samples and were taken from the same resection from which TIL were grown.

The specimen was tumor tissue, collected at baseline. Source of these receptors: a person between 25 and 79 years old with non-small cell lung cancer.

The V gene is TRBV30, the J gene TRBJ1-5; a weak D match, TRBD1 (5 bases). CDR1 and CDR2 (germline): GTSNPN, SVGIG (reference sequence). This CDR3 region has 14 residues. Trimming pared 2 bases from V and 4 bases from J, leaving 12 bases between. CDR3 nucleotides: TGTGCCTGGAGTTCTCCGGGGGGTAATCAGCCCCAGCATTTT. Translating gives CAWSSPGGNQPQHF.

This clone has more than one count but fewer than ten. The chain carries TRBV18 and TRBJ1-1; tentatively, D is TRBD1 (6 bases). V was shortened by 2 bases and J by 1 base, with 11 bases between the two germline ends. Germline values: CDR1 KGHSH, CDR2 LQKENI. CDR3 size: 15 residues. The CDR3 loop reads CASSPTGQTNTEAFF. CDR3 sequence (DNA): TGTGCCAGCTCACCAACCGGACAGACGAACACTGAAGCTTTCTTT. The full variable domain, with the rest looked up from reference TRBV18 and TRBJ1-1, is NAGVMQNPRHLVRRRGQEARLRCSPMKGHSHVYWYRQLPEEGLKFMVYLQKENIIDESGMPKERFSAEFPKEGPSILRIQQVVRGDSAAYFCASSPTGQTNTEAFFGQGTRLTVV.

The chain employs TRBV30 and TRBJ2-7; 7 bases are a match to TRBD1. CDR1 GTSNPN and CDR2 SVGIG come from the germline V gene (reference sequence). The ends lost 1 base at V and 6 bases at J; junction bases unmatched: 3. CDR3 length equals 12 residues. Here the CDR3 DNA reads TGTGCCTGGAGTGCTACAGGGGTCGAGCAGTACTTC. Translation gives CAWSATGVEQYF.

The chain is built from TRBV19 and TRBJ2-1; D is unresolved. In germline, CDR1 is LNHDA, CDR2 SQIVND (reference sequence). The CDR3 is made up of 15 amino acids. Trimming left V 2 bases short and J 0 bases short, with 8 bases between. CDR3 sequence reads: CASSIRELSYNEQFF. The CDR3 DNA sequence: TGTGCCAGTAGTATAAGGGAACTCTCCTACAATGAGCAGTTCTTC.

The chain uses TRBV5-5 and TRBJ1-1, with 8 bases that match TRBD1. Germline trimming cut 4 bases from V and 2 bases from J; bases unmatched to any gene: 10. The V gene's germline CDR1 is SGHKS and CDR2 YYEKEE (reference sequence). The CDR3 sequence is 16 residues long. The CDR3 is CASSLAGQGLNTEAFF. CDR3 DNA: TGTGCCAGCAGCCTAGCTGGACAGGGTCTTAACACTGAAGCTTTCTTT.

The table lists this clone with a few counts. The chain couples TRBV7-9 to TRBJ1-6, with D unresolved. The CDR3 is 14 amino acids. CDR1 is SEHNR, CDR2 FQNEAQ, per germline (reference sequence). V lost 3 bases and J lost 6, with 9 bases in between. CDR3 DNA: TGTGCCAGCAGCTTCTCTGGAACTAATTCACCCCTCCACTTT. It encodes CASSFSGTNSPLHF.

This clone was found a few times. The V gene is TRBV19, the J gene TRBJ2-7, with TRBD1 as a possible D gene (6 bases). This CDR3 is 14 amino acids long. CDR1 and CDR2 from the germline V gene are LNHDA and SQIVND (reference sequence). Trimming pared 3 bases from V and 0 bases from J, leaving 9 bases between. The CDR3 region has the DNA TGTGCCAGTAGTATTCAGGGGACCTCCTACGAGCAGTACTTC. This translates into CASSIQGTSYEQYF.